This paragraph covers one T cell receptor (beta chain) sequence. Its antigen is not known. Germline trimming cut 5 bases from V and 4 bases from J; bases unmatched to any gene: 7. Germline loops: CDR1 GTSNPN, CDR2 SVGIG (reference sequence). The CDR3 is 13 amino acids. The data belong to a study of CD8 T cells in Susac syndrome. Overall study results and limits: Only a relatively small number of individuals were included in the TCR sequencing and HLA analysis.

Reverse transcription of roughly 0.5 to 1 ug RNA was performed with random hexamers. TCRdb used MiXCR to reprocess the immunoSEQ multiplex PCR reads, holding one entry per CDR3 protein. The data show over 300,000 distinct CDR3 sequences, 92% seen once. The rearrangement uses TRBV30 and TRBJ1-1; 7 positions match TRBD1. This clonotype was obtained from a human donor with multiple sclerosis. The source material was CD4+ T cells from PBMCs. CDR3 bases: TGTGCCTGGGTTAAGACAGGGAGCACTGAAGCTTTCTTT. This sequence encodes CAWVKTGSTEAFF.